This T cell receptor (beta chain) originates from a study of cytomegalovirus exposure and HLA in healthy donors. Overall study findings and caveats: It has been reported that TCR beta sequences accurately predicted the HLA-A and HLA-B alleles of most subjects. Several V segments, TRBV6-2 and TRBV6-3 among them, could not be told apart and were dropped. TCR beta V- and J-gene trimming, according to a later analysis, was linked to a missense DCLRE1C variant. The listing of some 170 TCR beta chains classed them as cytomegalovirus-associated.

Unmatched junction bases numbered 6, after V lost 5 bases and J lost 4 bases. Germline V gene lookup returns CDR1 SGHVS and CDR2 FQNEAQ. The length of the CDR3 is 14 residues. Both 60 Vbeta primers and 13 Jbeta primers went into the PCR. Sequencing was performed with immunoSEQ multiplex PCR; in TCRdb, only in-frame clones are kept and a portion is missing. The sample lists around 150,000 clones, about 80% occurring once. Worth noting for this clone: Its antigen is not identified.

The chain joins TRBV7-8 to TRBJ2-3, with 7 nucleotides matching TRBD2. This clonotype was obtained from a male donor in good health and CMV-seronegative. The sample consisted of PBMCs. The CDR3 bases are TGTGCCAGCAGCCCGGGAGGCGGGGCAGATACGCAGTATTTT. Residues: CASSPGGGADTQYF.